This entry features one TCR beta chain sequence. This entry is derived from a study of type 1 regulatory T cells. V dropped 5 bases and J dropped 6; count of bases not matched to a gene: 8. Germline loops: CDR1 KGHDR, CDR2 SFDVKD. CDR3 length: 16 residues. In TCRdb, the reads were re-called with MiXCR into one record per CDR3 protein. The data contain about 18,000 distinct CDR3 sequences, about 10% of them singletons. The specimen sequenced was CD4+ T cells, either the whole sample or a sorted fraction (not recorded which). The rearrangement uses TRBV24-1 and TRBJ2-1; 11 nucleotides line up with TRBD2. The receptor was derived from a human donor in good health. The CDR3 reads CATSGLSGRAPNEQFF. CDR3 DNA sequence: TGTGCCACCAGTGGACTTAGCGGGAGGGCCCCCAATGAGCAGTTCTTC.